This T cell receptor beta chain was obtained from a study of blood T cell repertoires in COVID-19 (TCRdb year 2020). With respect to the entire study: Collaborator samples came from the United States, Italy and Spain and covered acute and convalescent phases of COVID-19. The repertoires were made available in a free public database intended to serve as a resource for research on the immune response to SARS-CoV-2. Where available, HLA class I and class II types were obtained from metadata supplied by the sample provider rather than from assay-based typing. The prospective study material was composed of cDNA or gDNA derived from T cells, B-cell-depleted T cells, or PBMCs. The samples were drawn from two sources: the first 160 participants of the ongoing ImmuneRACE study, and 950 to 1,500 subjects contributed by 6 global collaborators. A de-identified subject ID, COVID-19 status, age in years and sex were almost always included in the sample metadata. Subjects who had been exposed to COVID-19, were actively infected with it, or had recovered from it provided the deeply sampled blood TCRbeta repertoires that made up the dataset. The investigation overall reported the following: The amount of clinical and demographic metadata varied by source and participant and was provided uncurated.

Collaborating institutions collected whole blood in K2EDTA tubes following their own protocols. For TCRbeta analysis, collaborators shipped samples in one of three forms: frozen whole blood, isolated PBMCs, or DNA extracted from either of those sample types. Its CDR3 holds 14 amino acids, cysteine through phenylalanine. CDR3 DNA only is kept here, 42 bases in frame from base 1. V gives up 5 bases and J gives up 7 bases, and the segment between their germline ends measures 14 bases. According to the germline V gene, CDR1 reads MNHEY and CDR2 reads SVGEGT. With respect to this clone: What this receptor recognizes is not known. One base away there is no much larger clone; base qualities are not given.

TCRbeta CDR3 regions were amplified from genomic DNA using the immunoSEQ Assay, a bias-controlled multiplex PCR. The authors' analysis ran thus. Nucleated cell counts per sample were estimated from amplification of reference gene primers within the assay. To quantify the absolute abundance of each unique TCRbeta CDR3 rearrangement, sequence reads were collapsed and filtered. For each sample, productive Simpson clonality was calculated by taking the square root of Simpson's diversity index across productive rearrangements. Not all clones reach the TCRdb copy of this immuneACCESS table, which keeps in-frame sequences only. Checked studies attribute under half of the gap to unresolved V genes and leave the rest unexplained. The DNA was the basis for D and trimming; V, J and clone size are from that table. The sample includes approximately 240,000 clones, with less than 85% observed a single time. The ten largest account for roughly 4.9% of the sample.

The chain couples TRBV6-2 or TRBV6-3 to TRBJ1-4; the D gene is unclear. The clonotype was recovered from a woman aged 80 or over with active or convalescent COVID-19. The specimen was peripheral blood. The sequenced DNA is TGTGCCAGCAGTCGAAGCGGTGCTAGTGAAAAACTGTTTTTT. This sequence encodes CASSRSGASEKLFF.